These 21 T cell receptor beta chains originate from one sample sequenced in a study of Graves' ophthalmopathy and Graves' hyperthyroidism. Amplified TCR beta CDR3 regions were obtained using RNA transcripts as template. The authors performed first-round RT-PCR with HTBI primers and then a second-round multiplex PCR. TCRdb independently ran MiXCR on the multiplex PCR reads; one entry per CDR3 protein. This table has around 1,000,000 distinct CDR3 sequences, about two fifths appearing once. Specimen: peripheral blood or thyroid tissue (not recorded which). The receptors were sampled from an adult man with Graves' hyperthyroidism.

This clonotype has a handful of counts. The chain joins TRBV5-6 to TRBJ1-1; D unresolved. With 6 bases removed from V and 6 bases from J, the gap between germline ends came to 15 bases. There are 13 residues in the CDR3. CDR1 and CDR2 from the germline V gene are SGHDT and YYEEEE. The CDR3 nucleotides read TGTGCCAGCACCACCCTAAATCTTGCTGAAGCTTTCTTT. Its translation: CASTTLNLAEAFF. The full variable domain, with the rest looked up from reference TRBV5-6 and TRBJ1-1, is DAGVTQSPTHLIKTRGQQVTLRCSPKSGHDTVSWYQQALGQGPQFIFQYYEEEERQRGNFPDRFSGHQFPNYSSELNVNALLLGDSALYLCASTTLNLAEAFFGQGTRLTVV.

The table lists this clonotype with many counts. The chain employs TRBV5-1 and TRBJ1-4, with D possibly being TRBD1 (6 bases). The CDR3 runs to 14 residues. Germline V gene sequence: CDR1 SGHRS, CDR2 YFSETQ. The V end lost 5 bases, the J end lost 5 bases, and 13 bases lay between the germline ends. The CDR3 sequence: CASRTGQKNEKLFF. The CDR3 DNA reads TGCGCCAGCAGGACCGGACAGAAAAATGAAAAACTGTTTTTT.

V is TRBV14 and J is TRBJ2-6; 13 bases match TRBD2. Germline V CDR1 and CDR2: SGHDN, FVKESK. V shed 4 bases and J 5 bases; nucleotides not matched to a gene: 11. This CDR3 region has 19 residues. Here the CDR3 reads CASSRLAGGPNVRANVLTF. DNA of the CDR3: TGTGCCAGCAGCCGACTAGCGGGGGGCCCAAATGTAAGGGCCAACGTCCTGACTTTC.

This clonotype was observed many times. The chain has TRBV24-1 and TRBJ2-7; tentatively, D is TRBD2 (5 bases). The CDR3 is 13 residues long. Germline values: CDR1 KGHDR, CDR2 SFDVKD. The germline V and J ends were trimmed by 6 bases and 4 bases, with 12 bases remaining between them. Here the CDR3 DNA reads TGTGCCACCAGTAGCGGCAATAGTTACGAGCAGTACTTC. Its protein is CATSSGNSYEQYF.

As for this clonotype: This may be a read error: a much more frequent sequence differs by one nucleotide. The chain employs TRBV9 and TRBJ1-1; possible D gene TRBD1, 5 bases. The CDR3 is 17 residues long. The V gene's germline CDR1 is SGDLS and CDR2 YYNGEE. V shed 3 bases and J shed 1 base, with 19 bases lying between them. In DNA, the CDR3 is TGTGCCAGCAGCGCCCAGGGTTTAGGGTTGGAGAACACTGAAGCTTTCTTT. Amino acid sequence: CASSAQGLGLENTEAFF.

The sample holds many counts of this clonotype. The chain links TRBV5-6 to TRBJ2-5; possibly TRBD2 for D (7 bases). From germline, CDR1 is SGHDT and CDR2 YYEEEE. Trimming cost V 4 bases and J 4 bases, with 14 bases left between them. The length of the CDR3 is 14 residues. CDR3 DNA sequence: TGTGCCAGCAGCATCCAGGGGAGGGGAGAGACCCAGTACTTC. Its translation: CASSIQGRGETQYF. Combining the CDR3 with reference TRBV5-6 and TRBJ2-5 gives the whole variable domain DAGVTQSPTHLIKTRGQQVTLRCSPKSGHDTVSWYQQALGQGPQFIFQYYEEEERQRGNFPDRFSGHQFPNYSSELNVNALLLGDSALYLCASSIQGRGETQYFGPGTRLLVL.

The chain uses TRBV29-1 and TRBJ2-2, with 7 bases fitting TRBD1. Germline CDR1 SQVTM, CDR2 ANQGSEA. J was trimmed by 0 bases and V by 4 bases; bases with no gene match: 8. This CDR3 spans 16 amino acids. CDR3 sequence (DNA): TGCAGCGTTGTGTTGGGTGGGACAGCGAACACCGGGGAGCTGTTTTTT. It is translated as CSVVLGGTANTGELFF.

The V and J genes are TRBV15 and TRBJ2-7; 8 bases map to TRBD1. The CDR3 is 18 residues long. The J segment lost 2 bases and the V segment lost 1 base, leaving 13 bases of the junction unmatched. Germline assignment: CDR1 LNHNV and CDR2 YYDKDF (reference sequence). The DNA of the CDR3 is TGTGCCACCAGCAGAGCTTCCAATACCCGGACAGGGCCCTACGAGCAGTACTTC. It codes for CATSRASNTRTGPYEQYF.

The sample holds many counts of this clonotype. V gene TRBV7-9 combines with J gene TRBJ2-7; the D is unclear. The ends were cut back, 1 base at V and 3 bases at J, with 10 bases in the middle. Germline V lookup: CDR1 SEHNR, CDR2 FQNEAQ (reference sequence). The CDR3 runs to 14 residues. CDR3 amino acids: CASSLVAVNYEQYF. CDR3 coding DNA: TGTGCCAGCAGCTTAGTTGCGGTAAACTACGAGCAGTACTTC.

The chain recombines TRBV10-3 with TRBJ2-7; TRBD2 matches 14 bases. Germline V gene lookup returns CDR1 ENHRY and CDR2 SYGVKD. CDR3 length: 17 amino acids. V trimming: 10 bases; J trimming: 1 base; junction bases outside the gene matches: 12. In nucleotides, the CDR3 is TGTGCCACCAGCCCGGGACTAGCGGGAGCAACATCCTACGAGCAGTACTTC. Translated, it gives CATSPGLAGATSYEQYF.

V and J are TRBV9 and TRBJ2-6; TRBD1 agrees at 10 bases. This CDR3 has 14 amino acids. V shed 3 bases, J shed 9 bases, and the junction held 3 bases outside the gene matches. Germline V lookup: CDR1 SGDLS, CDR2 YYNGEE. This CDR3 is CASSGQGADNVLTF. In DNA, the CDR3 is TGTGCCAGCAGCGGACAGGGGGCAGACAACGTCCTGACTTTC.

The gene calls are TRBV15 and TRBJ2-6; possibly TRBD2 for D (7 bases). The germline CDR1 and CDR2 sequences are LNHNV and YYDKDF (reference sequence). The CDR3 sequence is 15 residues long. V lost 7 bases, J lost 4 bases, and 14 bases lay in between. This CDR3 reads CATKGAGAGANVLTF. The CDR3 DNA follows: TGTGCCACCAAAGGGGCGGGGGCCGGGGCCAACGTCCTGACTTTC. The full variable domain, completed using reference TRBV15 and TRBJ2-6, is DAMVIQNPRYQVTQFGKPVTLSCSQTLNHNVMYWYQQKSSQAPKLLFHYYDKDFNNEADTPDNFQSRRPNTSFCFLDIRSPGLGDTAMYLCATKGAGAGANVLTFGAGSRLTVL.

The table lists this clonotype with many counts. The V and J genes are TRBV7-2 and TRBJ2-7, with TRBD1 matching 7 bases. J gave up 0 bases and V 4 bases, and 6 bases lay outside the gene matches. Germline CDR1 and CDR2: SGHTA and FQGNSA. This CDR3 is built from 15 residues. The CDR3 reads CASSSYRDSSYEQYF. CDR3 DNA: TGTGCCAGCAGCTCCTACAGGGACAGCTCCTACGAGCAGTACTTC. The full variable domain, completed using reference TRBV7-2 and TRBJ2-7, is GAGVSQSPSNKVTEKGKDVELRCDPISGHTALYWYRQSLGQGLEFLIYFQGNSAPDKSGLPSDRFSAERTGGSVSTLTIQRTQQEDSAVYLCASSSYRDSSYEQYFGPGTRLTVT.

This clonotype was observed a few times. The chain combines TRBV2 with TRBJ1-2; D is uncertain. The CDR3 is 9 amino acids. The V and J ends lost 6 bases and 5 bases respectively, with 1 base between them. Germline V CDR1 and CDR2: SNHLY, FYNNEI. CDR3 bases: TGTGCCAGCAGATATGGCTACACCTTC. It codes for CASRYGYTF.

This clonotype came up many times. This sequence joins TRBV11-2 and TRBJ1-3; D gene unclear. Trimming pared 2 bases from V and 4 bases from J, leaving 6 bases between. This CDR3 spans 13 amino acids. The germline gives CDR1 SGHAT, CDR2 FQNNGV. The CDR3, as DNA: TGTGCCAGCAGCTTATCTTACGGAAACACCATATATTTT. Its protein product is CASSLSYGNTIYF.

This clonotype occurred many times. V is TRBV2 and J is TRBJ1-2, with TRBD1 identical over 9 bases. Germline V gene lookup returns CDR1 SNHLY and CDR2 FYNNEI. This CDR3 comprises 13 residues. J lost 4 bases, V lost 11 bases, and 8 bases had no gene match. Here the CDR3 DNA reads TGTGCCGCAACAGGGGGCTACGGCTATGGCTACACCTTC. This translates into CAATGGYGYGYTF. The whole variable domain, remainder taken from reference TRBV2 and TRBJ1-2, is EPEVTQTPSHQVTQMGQEVILRCVPISNHLYFYWYRQILGQKVEFLVSFYNNEISEKSEIFDDQFSVERPDGSNFTLKIRSTKLEDSAMYFCAATGGYGYGYTFGSGTRLTVV.

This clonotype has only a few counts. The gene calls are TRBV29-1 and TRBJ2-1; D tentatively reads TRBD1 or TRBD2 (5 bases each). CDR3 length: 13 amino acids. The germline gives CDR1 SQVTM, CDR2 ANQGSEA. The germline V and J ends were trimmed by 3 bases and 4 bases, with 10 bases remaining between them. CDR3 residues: CSVEGTGYNEQFF. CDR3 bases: TGCAGCGTTGAGGGGACCGGGTACAATGAGCAGTTCTTC.

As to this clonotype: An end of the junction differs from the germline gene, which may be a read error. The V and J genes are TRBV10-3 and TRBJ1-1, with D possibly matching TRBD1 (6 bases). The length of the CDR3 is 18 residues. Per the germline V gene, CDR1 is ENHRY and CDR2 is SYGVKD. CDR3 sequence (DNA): TGCGCCATCAGTGAGCAGGATGCAGGGGCTGAGAAGGGCACTGAAGCTTTCTTT. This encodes CAISEQDAGAEKGTEAFF.

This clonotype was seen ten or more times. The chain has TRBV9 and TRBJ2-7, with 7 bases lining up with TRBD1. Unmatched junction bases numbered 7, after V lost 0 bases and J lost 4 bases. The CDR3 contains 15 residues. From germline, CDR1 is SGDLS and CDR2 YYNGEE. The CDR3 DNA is TGTGCCAGCAGCGTAGCCACAGGGGATTCGTACGAGCAGTACTTC. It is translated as CASSVATGDSYEQYF.

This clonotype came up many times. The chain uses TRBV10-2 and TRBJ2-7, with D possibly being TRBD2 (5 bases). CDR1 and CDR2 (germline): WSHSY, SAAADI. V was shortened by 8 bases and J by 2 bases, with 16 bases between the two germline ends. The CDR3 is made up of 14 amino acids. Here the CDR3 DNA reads TGCGCCAGCCTCCCCCCCGGACTGCCCTACGAGCAGTACTTC. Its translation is CASLPPGLPYEQYF.

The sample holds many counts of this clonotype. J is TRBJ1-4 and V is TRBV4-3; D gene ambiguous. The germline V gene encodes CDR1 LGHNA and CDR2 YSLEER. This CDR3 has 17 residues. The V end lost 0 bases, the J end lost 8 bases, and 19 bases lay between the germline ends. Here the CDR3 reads CASSQDKATTPREKLFF. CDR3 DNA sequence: TGCGCCAGCAGCCAAGATAAGGCAACCACCCCACGCGAAAAACTGTTTTTT.